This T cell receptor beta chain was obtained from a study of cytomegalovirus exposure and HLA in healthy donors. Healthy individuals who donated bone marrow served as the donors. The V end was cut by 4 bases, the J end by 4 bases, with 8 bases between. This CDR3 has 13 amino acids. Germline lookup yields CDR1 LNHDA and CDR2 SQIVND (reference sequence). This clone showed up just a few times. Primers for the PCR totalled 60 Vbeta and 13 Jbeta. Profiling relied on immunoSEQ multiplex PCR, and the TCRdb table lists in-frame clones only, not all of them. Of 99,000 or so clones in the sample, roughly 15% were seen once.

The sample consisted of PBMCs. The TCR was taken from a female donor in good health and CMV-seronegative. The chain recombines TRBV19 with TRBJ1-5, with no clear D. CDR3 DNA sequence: TGTGCCAGTAGTACGGGGAGGAATCAGCCCCAGCATTTT. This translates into CASSTGRNQPQHF.